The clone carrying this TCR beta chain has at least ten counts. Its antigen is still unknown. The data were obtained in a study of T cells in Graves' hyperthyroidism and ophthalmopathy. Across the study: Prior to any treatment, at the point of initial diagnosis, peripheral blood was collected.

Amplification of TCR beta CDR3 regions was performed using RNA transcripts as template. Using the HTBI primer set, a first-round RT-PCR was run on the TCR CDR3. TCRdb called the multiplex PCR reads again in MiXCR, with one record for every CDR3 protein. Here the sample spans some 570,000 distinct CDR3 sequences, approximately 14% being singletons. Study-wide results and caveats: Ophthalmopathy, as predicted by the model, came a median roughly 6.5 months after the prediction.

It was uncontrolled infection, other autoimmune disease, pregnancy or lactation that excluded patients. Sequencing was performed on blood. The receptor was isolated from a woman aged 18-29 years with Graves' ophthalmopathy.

CDR3 in DNA: TGTGCCAGCAGCGGGGAAGTTGGGTCGCCGGTAACTGAAGCTTTCTTT. Translated, it gives CASSGEVGSPVTEAFF. The chain joins TRBV9 to TRBJ1-1; D is unresolved. The CDR3 runs 16 residues. Trimming pared 3 bases from V and 5 bases from J, leaving 20 bases between. Germline V gene lookup returns CDR1 SGDLS and CDR2 YYNGEE. Full variable domain (missing parts from reference TRBV9 and TRBJ1-1): DSGVTQTPKHLITATGQRVTLRCSPRSGDLSVYWYQQSLDQGLQFLIQYYNGEERAKGNILERFSAQQFPDLHSELNLSSLELGDSALYFCASSGEVGSPVTEAFFGQGTRLTVV.